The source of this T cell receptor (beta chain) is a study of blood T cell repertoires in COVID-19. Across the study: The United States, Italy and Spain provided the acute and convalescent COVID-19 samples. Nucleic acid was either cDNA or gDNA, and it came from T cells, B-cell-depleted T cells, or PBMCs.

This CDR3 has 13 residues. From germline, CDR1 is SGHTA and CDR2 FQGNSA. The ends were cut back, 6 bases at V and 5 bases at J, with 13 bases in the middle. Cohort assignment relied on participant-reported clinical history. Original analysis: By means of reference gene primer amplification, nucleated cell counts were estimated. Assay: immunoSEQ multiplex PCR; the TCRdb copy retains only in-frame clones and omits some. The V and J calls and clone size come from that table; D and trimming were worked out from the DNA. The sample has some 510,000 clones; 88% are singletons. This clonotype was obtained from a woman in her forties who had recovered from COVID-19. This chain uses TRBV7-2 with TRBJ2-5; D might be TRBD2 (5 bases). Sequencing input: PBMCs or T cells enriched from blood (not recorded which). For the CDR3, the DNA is TGTGCCAGCAGACTCCCCCCGGGGGAGACCCAGTACTTC. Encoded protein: CASRLPPGETQYF. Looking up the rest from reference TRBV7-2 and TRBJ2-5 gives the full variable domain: GAGVSQSPSNKVTEKGKDVELRCDPISGHTALYWYRQSLGQGLEFLIYFQGNSAPDKSGLPSDRFSAERTGGSVSTLTIQRTQQEDSAVYLCASRLPPGETQYFGPGTRLLVL.